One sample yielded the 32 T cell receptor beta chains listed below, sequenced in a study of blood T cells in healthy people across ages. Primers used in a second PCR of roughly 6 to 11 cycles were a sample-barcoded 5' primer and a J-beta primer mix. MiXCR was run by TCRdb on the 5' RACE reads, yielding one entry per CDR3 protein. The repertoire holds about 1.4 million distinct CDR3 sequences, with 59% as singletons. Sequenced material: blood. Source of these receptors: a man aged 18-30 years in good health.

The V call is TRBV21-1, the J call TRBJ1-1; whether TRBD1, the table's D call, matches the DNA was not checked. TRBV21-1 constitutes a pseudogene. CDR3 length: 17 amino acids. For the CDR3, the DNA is TGTGCCAGCAGCAAAGGCCTTCGTAAGCAGGGCGACACTGAAGCTTTCTTT. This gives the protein CASSKGLRKQGDTEAFF.

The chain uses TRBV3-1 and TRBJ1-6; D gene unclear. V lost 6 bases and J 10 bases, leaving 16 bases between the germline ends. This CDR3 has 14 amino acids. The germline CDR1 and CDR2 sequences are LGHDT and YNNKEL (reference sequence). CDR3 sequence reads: CASREAGLYSPLHF. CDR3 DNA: TGTGCCAGCAGAGAGGCGGGGTTATACTCACCCCTCCACTTT.

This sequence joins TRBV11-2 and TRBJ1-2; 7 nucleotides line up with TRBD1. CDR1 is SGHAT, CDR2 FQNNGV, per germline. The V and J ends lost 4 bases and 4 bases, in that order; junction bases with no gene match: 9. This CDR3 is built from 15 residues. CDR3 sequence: CASSYETGTAYGYTF. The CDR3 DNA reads TGTGCCAGCAGCTACGAAACCGGGACAGCCTATGGCTACACCTTC.

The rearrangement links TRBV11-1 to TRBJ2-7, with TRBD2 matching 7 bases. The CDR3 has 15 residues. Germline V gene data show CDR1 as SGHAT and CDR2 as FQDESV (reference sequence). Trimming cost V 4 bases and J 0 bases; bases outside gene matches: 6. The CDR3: CASSWDYLSSYEQYF. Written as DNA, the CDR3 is TGTGCCAGCAGCTGGGACTACCTAAGCTCCTACGAGCAGTACTTC.

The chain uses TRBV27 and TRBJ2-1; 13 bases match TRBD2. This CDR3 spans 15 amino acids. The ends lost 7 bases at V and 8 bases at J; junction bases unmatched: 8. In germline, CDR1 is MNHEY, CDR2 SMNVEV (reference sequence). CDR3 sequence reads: CASKLGTSGVHEQFF. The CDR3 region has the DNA TGTGCCAGCAAACTTGGGACTAGCGGGGTACATGAGCAGTTCTTC.

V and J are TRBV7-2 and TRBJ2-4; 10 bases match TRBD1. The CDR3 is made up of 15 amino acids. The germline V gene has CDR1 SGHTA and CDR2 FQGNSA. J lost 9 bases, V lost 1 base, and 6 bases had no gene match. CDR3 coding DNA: TGTGCCAGCAGCTTAGACTGGGGACAGGGGACCATTCAGTACTTC. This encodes CASSLDWGQGTIQYF.

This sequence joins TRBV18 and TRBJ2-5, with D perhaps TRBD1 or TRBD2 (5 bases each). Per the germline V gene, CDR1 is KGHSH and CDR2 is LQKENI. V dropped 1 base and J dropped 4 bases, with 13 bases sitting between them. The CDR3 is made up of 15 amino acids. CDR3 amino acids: CASSPRARGLETQYF. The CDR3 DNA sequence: TGTGCCAGCTCACCACGCGCGAGGGGTCTAGAGACCCAGTACTTC.

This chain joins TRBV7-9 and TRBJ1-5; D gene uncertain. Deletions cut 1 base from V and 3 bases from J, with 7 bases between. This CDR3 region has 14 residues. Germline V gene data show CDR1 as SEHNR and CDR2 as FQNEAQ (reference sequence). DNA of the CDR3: TGTGCCAGCAGCTTAGAAGGCCACAATCAGCCCCAGCATTTT. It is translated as CASSLEGHNQPQHF.

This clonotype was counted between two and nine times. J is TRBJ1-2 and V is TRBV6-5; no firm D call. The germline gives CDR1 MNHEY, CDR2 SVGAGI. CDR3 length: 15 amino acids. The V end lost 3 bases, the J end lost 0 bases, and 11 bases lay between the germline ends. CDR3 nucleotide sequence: TGTGCCAGCAGTTATACGGAGTCAGCTAACTATGGCTACACCTTC. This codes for CASSYTESANYGYTF.

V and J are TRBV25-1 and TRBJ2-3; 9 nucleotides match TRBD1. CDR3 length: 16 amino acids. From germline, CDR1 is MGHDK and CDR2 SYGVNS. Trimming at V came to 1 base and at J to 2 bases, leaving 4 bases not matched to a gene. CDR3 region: CASSELRTGDTDTQYF. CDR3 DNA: TGTGCCAGCAGTGAATTGAGGACAGGGGACACAGATACGCAGTATTTT.

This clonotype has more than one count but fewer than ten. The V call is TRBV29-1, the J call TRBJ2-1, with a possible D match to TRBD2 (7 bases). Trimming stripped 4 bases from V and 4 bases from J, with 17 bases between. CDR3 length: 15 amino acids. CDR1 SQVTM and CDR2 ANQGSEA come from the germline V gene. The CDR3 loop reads CSVGGEGGRYNEQFF. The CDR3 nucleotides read TGCAGCGTTGGGGGGGAGGGGGGCAGGTACAATGAGCAGTTCTTC.

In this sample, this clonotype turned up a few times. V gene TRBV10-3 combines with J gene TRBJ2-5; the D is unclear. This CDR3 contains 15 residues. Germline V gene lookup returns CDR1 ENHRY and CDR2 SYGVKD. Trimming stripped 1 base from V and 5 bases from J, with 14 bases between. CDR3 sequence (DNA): TGTGCCATCAGTGAGTTTTCTAGGCTGATTGAGACCCAGTACTTC. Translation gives CAISEFSRLIETQYF.

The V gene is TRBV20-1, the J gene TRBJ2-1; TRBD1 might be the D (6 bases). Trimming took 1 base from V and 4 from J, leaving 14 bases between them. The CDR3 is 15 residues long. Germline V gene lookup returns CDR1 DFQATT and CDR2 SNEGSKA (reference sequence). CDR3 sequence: CSARGGADRYNEQFF. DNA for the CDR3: TGCAGTGCTAGAGGAGGCGCGGACAGATACAATGAGCAGTTCTTC.

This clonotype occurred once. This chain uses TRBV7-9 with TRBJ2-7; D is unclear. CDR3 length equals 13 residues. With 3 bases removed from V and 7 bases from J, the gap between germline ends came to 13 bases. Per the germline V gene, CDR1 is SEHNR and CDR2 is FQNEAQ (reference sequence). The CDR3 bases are TGTGCCAGCAGCTTTAGTACCTACAATGAGCAGTACTTC. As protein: CASSFSTYNEQYF.

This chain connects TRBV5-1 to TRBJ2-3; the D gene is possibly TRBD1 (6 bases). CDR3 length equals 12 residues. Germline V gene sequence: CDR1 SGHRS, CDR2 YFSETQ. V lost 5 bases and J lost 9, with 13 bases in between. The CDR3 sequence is CASREGQRTQYF. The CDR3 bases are TGCGCCAGCAGGGAAGGACAGCGAACGCAGTATTTT. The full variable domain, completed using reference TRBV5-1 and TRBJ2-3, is KAGVTQTPRYLIKTRGQQVTLSCSPISGHRSVSWYQQTPGQGLQFLFEYFSETQRNKGNFPGRFSGRQFSNSRSEMNVSTLELGDSALYLCASREGQRTQYFGPGTRLTVL.

CDR3 sequence reads: CSVEDGVPGYGYTF. CDR3 nucleotides: TGCAGCGTTGAAGATGGGGTCCCCGGCTATGGCTACACCTTC. The chain couples TRBV29-1 to TRBJ1-2; D call uncertain. The CDR3 runs to 14 residues. Germline CDR1 and CDR2: SQVTM and ANQGSEA. Trimming left V 0 bases short and J 4 bases short, with 12 bases between. Full variable domain (missing parts from reference TRBV29-1 and TRBJ1-2): SAVISQKPSRDICQRGTSLTIQCQVDSQVTMMFWYRQQPGQSLTLIATANQGSEATYESGFVIDKFPISRPNLTFSTLTVSNMSPEDSSIYLCSVEDGVPGYGYTFGSGTRLTVV.

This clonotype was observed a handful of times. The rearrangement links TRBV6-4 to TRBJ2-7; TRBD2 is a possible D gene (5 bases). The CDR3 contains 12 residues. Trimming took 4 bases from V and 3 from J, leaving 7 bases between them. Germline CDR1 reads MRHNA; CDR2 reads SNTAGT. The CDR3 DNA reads TGTGCCAGCAGTGTGAGGGACTACGAGCAGTACTTC. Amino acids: CASSVRDYEQYF.

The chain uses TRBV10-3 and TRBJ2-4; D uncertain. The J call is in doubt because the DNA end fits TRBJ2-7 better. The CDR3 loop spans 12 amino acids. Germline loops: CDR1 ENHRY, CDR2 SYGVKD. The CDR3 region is CAISVSDYEQYF. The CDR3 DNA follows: TGTGCCATCAGTGTGTCGGATTACGAGCAGTACTTC.

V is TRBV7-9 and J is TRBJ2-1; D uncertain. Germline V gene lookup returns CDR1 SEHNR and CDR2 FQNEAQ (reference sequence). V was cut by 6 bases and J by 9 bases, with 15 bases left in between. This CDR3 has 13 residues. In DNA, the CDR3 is TGTGCCAGCAGGCTCGCCGGAGCGATTGAGCAGTTCTTC. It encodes CASRLAGAIEQFF. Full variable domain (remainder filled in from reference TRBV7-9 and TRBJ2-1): DTGVSQNPRHKITKRGQNVTFRCDPISEHNRLYWYRQTLGQGPEFLTYFQNEAQLEKSRLLSDRFSAERPKGSFSTLEIQRTEQGDSAMYLCASRLAGAIEQFFGPGTRLTVL.

The CDR3 coding sequence is TGTGCCAGCAGTTCACTATGGGTGAACACTGAAGCTTTCTTT. Its protein product is CASSSLWVNTEAFF. This chain connects TRBV6-2 or TRBV6-3 to TRBJ1-1; no reliable D call. V was clipped by 4 bases and J by 0 bases, with 9 bases between them. The CDR3 length is 14 residues. Germline-derived CDR1 and CDR2 are MNHEY and SVGEGT.

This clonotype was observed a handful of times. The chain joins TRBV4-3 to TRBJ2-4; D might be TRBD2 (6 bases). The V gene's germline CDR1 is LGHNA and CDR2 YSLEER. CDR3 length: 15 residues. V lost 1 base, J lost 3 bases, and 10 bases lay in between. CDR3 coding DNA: TGCGCCAGCAGCCAAGGAGGGAGGCGCAAAAACATTCAGTACTTC. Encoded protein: CASSQGGRRKNIQYF.

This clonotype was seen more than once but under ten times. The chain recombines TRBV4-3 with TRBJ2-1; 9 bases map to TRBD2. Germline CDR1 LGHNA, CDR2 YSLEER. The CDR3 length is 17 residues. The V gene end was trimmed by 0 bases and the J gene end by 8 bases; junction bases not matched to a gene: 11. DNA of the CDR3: TGCGCCAGCAGCCAAGATCTTGCGGGGGGGCCTGGGTATGAGCAGTTCTTC. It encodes CASSQDLAGGPGYEQFF.

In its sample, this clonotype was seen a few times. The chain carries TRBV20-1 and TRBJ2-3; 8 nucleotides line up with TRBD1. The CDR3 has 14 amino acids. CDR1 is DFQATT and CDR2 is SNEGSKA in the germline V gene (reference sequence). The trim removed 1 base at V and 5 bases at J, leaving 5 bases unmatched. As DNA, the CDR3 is TGCAGTGCTAGAGTGCAGGGGGCAGGAGATACGCAGTATTTT. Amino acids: CSARVQGAGDTQYF.

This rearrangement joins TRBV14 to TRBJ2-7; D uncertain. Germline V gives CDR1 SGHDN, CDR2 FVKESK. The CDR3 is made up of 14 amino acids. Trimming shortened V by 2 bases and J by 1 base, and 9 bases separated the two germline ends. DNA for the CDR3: TGTGCCAGCAGCCAATTTGCAGCTTCCTACGAGCAGTACTTC. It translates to CASSQFAASYEQYF.

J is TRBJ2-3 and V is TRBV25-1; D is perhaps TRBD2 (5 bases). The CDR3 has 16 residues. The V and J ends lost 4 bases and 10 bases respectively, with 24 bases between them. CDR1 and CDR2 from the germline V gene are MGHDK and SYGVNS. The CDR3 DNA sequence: TGTGCCAGCAGTGGAGCGCAGGAGGCTAGCCTCTACCCGCAGTATTTT. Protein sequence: CASSGAQEASLYPQYF.

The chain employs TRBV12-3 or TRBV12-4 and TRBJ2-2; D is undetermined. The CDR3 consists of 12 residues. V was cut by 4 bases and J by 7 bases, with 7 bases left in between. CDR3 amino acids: CASSSYSGELFF. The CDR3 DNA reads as TGTGCCAGCAGTTCGTACAGCGGGGAGCTGTTTTTT.

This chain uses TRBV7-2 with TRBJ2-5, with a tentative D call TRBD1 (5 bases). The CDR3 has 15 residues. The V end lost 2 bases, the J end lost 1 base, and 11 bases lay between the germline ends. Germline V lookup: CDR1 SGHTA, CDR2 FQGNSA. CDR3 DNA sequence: TGTGCCAGCAGCTTATTCCGACAGTCCCAAGAGACCCAGTACTTC. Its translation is CASSLFRQSQETQYF.

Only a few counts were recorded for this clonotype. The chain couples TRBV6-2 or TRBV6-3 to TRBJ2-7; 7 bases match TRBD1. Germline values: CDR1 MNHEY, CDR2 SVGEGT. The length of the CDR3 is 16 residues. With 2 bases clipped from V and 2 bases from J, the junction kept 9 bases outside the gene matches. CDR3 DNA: TGTGCCAGCAGTTACCACACGGGACAGCCAACCTACGAGCAGTACTTC. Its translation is CASSYHTGQPTYEQYF.

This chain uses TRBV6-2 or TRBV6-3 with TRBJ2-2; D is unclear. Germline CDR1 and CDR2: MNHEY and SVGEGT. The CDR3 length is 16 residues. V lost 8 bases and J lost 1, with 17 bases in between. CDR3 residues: CASLQIASGNTGELFF. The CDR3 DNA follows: TGTGCCAGCCTTCAGATAGCCTCAGGGAACACCGGGGAGCTGTTTTTT.

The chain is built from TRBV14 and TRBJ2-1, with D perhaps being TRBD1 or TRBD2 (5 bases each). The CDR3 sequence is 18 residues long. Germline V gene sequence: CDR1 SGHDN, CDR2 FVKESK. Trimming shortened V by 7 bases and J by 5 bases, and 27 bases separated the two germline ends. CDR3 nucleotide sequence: TGTGCCAGCAACCCGATTCCGGGTTTGGGACCAGACAACAATGAGCAGTTCTTC. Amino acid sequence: CASNPIPGLGPDNNEQFF.

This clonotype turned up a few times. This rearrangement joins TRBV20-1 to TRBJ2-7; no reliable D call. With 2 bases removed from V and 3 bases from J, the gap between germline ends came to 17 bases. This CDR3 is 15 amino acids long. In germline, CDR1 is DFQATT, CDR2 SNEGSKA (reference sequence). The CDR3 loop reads CSARPDSRWDYEQYF. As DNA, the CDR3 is TGCAGTGCTAGACCGGATAGTCGCTGGGACTACGAGCAGTACTTC.

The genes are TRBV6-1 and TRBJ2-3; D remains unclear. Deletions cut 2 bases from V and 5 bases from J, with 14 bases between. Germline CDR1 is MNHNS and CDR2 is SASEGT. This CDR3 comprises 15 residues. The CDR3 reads CASSEPQIVGDTQYF. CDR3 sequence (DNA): TGTGCCAGCAGTGAACCCCAGATCGTGGGAGATACGCAGTATTTT.